This entry lists 30 T cell receptor beta chains sequenced from one sample in a study of technical replicates of blood from a handful of donors. The table came from immunoSEQ multiplex PCR; TCRdb's copy has only in-frame clones and leaves some out. The profile shows 62,000 or so clones, around 86% of them singletons. Sequenced: PBMCs. Source of these receptors: a human donor in good health. Some clones in this sample may be carry-over from other donors' samples.

This chain joins TRBV19 and TRBJ2-1, with a weak D call TRBD2 (5 bases). Germline values: CDR1 LNHDA, CDR2 SQIVND (reference sequence). V was cut by 7 bases and J by 10 bases, with 20 bases left in between. The CDR3 contains 14 residues. CDR3 sequence reads: CASTFGPLRGEQFF. CDR3 sequence (DNA): TGTGCCAGTACCTTCGGACCCCTTCGGGGAGAGCAGTTCTTC.

In DNA form, the CDR3 reads TGCAGCGTTGATTTGCGCGGAGAGACCCAGTACTTC. It yields the protein CSVDLRGETQYF. J is TRBJ2-5 and V is TRBV29-1, with D hard to call. The CDR3 spans 12 residues. V was shortened by 3 bases and J by 4 bases, with 9 bases between the two germline ends. CDR1 SQVTM and CDR2 ANQGSEA come from the germline V gene.

With regard to this clone: Other DNA sequences in the same sample also yield this CDR3. V and J are TRBV18 and TRBJ1-1; D unclear. Germline V CDR1 and CDR2: KGHSH, LQKENI. The V end lost 5 bases, the J end lost 1 base, and 5 bases lay between the germline ends. CDR3 length equals 12 residues. The CDR3 loop reads CASSGGNTEAFF. In DNA form, the CDR3 reads TGTGCCAGCTCAGGAGGGAACACTGAAGCTTTCTTT.

This clone occurred a few times. J is TRBJ2-7 and V is TRBV4-3; D perhaps matches TRBD2 (7 bases). The CDR3 totals 17 residues. CDR1 and CDR2 (germline): LGHNA, YSLEER. Deletions cut 2 bases from V and 1 base from J, with 18 bases between. The CDR3 region has the DNA TGCGCCAGCAGCCAAACGGGGGCGGGGGTCCTTTCCTACGAGCAGTACTTC. It is translated as CASSQTGAGVLSYEQYF.

This chain links TRBV9 with TRBJ1-2; D might be TRBD1 (6 bases). The CDR3 contains 11 residues. V lost 10 bases, J lost 4 bases, and 11 bases lay in between. Germline V gives CDR1 SGDLS, CDR2 YYNGEE. This chain's CDR3 is CARRGGYGYTF. CDR3 DNA sequence: TGTGCCCGTCGAGGGGGCTATGGCTACACCTTC.

The V call is TRBV2, the J call TRBJ1-2, with TRBD1 matching over 8 bases. Germline CDR1 reads SNHLY; CDR2 reads FYNNEI. The CDR3 spans 14 residues. With 4 bases clipped from V and 6 bases from J, the junction kept 7 bases outside the gene matches. Here the CDR3 reads CASSVRTGSDGYTF. CDR3 DNA sequence: TGTGCCAGCAGTGTCCGGACAGGGAGTGATGGCTACACCTTC.

The V call is TRBV4-3, the J call TRBJ2-5; 10 bases match TRBD2. The V and J ends lost 2 bases and 4 bases, in that order; junction bases with no gene match: 4. The germline gives CDR1 LGHNA, CDR2 YSLEER. The CDR3 spans 15 residues. The CDR3 sequence: CASSQWLAGGETQYF. The CDR3 nucleotides are TGCGCCAGCAGCCAATGGTTAGCGGGAGGAGAGACCCAGTACTTC.

This clone has just a few counts. The CDR3 loop is CASSLNRERTGELFF. The CDR3 nucleotides read TGCGCCAGCAGCTTGAACAGGGAACGCACCGGGGAGCTGTTTTTT. The V and J genes are TRBV5-1 and TRBJ2-2, with D maybe TRBD1 (6 bases). The CDR3 sequence is 15 residues long. Trimming pared 1 base from V and 4 bases from J, leaving 11 bases between. Germline CDR1 is SGHRS and CDR2 is YFSETQ.

Notes on this clone: It is unclear where the CDR3 begins or ends on the DNA, so no DNA is shown, and the CDR3 is as TCRdb lists it. The chain combines TRBV7-2 with TRBJ2-3; TRBD2 reflects the table's D call only, with no check against the DNA. The CDR3 extends over 14 residues, inclusive of both ends. From germline, CDR1 is SGHTA and CDR2 FQGNSA. This chain's CDR3 is CASSVRGVGSGSYF.

This clone was counted a few times. The chain recombines TRBV30 with TRBJ1-2; 7 nucleotides align to TRBD1. This CDR3 spans 14 amino acids. J was trimmed by 8 bases and V by 0 bases; bases with no gene match: 9. Looked up from germline, CDR1 is GTSNPN and CDR2 is SVGIG (reference sequence). The CDR3 sequence: CAWSVQTGIIGYTF. In nucleotides, the CDR3 is TGTGCCTGGAGTGTACAGACAGGGATTATCGGCTACACCTTC. Using reference TRBV30 and TRBJ1-2 for the parts outside the CDR3, the full variable domain is SQTIHQWPATLVQPVGSPLSLECTVEGTSNPNLYWYRQAAGRGLQLLFYSVGIGQISSEVPQNLSASRPQDRQFILSSKKLLLSDSGFYLCAWSVQTGIIGYTFGSGTRLTVV.

DNA for the CDR3: TGTGCCACCCCCCGGAGACCCCAAGACCAAGAGACCCAGTACTTC. Translation: CATPRRPQDQETQYF. The chain couples TRBV6-1 to TRBJ2-5, with D uncertain. The germline gives CDR1 MNHNS, CDR2 SASEGT. This CDR3 contains 15 residues. Trimming cost V 10 bases and J 0 bases, with 18 bases left between them.

The chain is built from TRBV2 and TRBJ2-2; TRBD2 matches 9 bases. The trim removed 6 bases at V and 4 bases at J, leaving 6 bases unmatched. The germline gives CDR1 SNHLY, CDR2 FYNNEI. This CDR3 is built from 15 residues. The CDR3 spells CASRVAGDRTGELFF. The CDR3 DNA reads as TGTGCCAGCAGAGTAGCGGGGGACCGCACCGGGGAGCTGTTTTTT. The variable domain in full, completed from reference TRBV2 and TRBJ2-2, reads EPEVTQTPSHQVTQMGQEVILRCVPISNHLYFYWYRQILGQKVEFLVSFYNNEISEKSEIFDDQFSVERPDGSNFTLKIRSTKLEDSAMYFCASRVAGDRTGELFFGEGSRLTVL.

This sequence joins TRBV7-6 and TRBJ1-1; D call uncertain. V was shortened by 5 bases and J by 5 bases, with 18 bases between the two germline ends. Looked up from germline, CDR1 is SGHVS and CDR2 is FNYEAQ. The CDR3 totals 15 residues. CDR3 bases: TGTGCCAGCAGCCTCCAGACGGGGAGCACGACTGAAGCTTTCTTT. Amino acid sequence: CASSLQTGSTTEAFF. The full variable domain, its missing parts supplied by reference TRBV7-6 and TRBJ1-1, is GAGVSQSPRYKVTKRGQDVALRCDPISGHVSLYWYRQALGQGPEFLTYFNYEAQQDKSGLPNDRFSAERPEGSISTLTIQRTEQRDSAMYRCASSLQTGSTTEAFFGQGTRLTVV.

The chain employs TRBV19 and TRBJ2-1; D remains unclear. CDR3 size: 13 residues. Trimming cost V 5 bases and J 5 bases, with 10 bases left between them. Germline V gene data show CDR1 as LNHDA and CDR2 as SQIVND (reference sequence). The CDR3 sequence: CASSPTINNEQFF. The CDR3 bases are TGTGCCAGTAGTCCAACTATTAACAATGAGCAGTTCTTC.

The chain links TRBV2 to TRBJ2-5; D unresolved. Germline CDR1 SNHLY, CDR2 FYNNEI. V was trimmed by 7 bases and J by 7 bases, leaving 13 bases between them. This CDR3 contains 12 residues. In DNA form, the CDR3 reads TGTGCCAGCAAAGCCGGTCCCGGGACCCAGTACTTC. This sequence encodes CASKAGPGTQYF.

The V call is TRBV28, the J call TRBJ1-5; unclear D gene. The CDR3 extends over 12 amino acids. Between the trimmed V and J ends, which lost 7 bases and 4 bases, there was a span of 8 bases. CDR1 MDHEN and CDR2 SYDVKM come from the germline V gene. As DNA, the CDR3 is TGTGCCAGCACCGTATCTAATCAGCCCCAGCATTTT. This translates into CASTVSNQPQHF.

The chain links TRBV21-1 to TRBJ1-2; the table's D call, TRBD1, was not checked against the DNA. TRBV21-1 is a pseudogene. This CDR3 contains 15 residues. The CDR3 nucleotides read TGTGCCAGCAGCACGCGCGGACAGGGTGGGTTTGGCTACACCTTC. This translates into CASSTRGQGGFGYTF.

V gene TRBV4-3 combines with J gene TRBJ2-5; TRBD2 agrees at 8 bases. Trimming at V came to 4 bases and at J to 5 bases, leaving 12 bases not matched to a gene. The V gene's germline CDR1 is LGHNA and CDR2 YSLEER. The CDR3 runs 16 residues. CDR3 DNA sequence: TGCGCCAGCAGCCCGCATGAATCAGCGGGAGAGGAGACCCAGTACTTC. Translation: CASSPHESAGEETQYF.

This clone was detected once. The chain joins TRBV12-5 to TRBJ2-1, with 11 positions matching TRBD2. Trimming took 4 bases from V and 7 from J; bases not matched to a gene: 3. Germline CDR1 is LGHNT and CDR2 is FRNRAP. CDR3 length: 14 residues. CDR3 sequence: CASGSRLAGNEQFF. The CDR3 DNA reads TGTGCTAGTGGTTCGCGACTAGCGGGAAATGAGCAGTTCTTC. The whole variable domain, filled in from reference TRBV12-5 and TRBJ2-1, reads DARVTQTPRHKVTEMGQEVTMRCQPILGHNTVFWYRQTMMQGLELLAYFRNRAPLDDSGMPKDRFSAEMPDATLATLKIQPSEPRDSAVYFCASGSRLAGNEQFFGPGTRLTVL.

This clone was seen only once. The chain uses TRBV18 and TRBJ2-7; a weak D match, TRBD1 (5 bases). V lost 4 bases and J 2 bases, leaving 9 bases between the germline ends. This CDR3 has 13 residues. Germline-derived CDR1 and CDR2 are KGHSH and LQKENI. As DNA, the CDR3 is TGTGCCAGCTCACGGGGCGCCACCTACGAGCAGTACTTC. This codes for CASSRGATYEQYF.

This clone was recorded once. V and J are TRBV10-3 and TRBJ2-7; 8 bases align to TRBD2. Trimming cost V 0 bases and J 3 bases; bases outside gene matches: 7. This CDR3 is 16 amino acids long. CDR1 is ENHRY, CDR2 SYGVKD, per germline. CDR3 sequence reads: CAISESNSGTGYEQYF. The CDR3, as DNA: TGTGCCATCAGTGAGTCTAATAGCGGGACGGGCTACGAGCAGTACTTC.

The rearrangement links TRBV6-1 to TRBJ1-2; 8 bases line up with TRBD1. J was trimmed by 5 bases and V by 5 bases; bases with no gene match: 7. The germline gives CDR1 MNHNS, CDR2 SASEGT. The CDR3 is made up of 14 amino acids. The DNA for the CDR3 is TGTGCCAGCAGTCCCGGGGACAGGATTTATGGCTACACCTTC. Amino acids: CASSPGDRIYGYTF.

This chain joins TRBV9 and TRBJ1-3; possible D gene TRBD1, 6 bases. V lost 0 bases to trimming and J lost 3 bases, with 10 bases between them. CDR3 length equals 15 residues. From germline, CDR1 is SGDLS and CDR2 YYNGEE. Here the CDR3 reads CASSVEGTSGNTIYF. The CDR3 region has the DNA TGTGCCAGCAGCGTAGAGGGGACAAGTGGAAACACCATATATTTT.

Written as DNA, the CDR3 is TGCGCCAGCAGTCAAGTCGGGAGTCAGGGAACCGGGGAGCTGTTTTTT. As protein: CASSQVGSQGTGELFF. The chain joins TRBV5-1 to TRBJ2-2; TRBD2 is a possible D gene (6 bases). CDR1 is SGHRS, CDR2 YFSETQ, per germline. V lost 5 bases, J lost 5 bases, and 19 bases lay in between. This CDR3 is 16 amino acids long.

The chain carries TRBV18 and TRBJ1-3; TRBD1 matches 10 bases. V lost 2 bases to trimming and J lost 1 base; unmatched junction nucleotides: 11. Germline values: CDR1 KGHSH, CDR2 LQKENI. The CDR3 is 19 residues long. CDR3 region: CASSPADRGPASSGNTIYF. CDR3 bases: TGTGCCAGCTCACCAGCCGACAGGGGGCCAGCGTCTTCTGGAAACACCATATATTTT.

The chain recombines TRBV27 with TRBJ2-5; TRBD2 aligns across 7 bases. In germline, CDR1 is MNHEY, CDR2 SMNVEV (reference sequence). The CDR3 runs to 17 residues. The J segment lost 1 base and the V segment lost 6 bases, leaving 14 bases of the junction unmatched. CDR3 residues: CASSPRYGAGAQETQYF. The CDR3 DNA is TGTGCCAGCAGCCCGCGGTACGGGGCGGGAGCCCAAGAGACCCAGTACTTC.

The chain employs TRBV4-2 and TRBJ2-6; the D gene is possibly TRBD1 (6 bases). Germline values: CDR1 LGHNA, CDR2 YNFKEQ. CDR3 length: 20 amino acids. The V and J ends lost 2 bases and 0 bases respectively, with 20 bases between them. In DNA form, the CDR3 reads TGTGCCAGCAGCCAACTCATTTCGACAGGCTGGAGCTCTGGGGCCAACGTCCTGACTTTC. Encoded protein: CASSQLISTGWSSGANVLTF.

The rearrangement links TRBV29-1 to TRBJ1-1; no definite D call. CDR1 is SQVTM and CDR2 is ANQGSEA in the germline V gene. Deletions cut 7 bases from V and 2 bases from J, with 11 bases between. This CDR3 region has 12 residues. The CDR3 region has the DNA TGCAGCGGCCAACGAGGAAACACTGAAGCTTTCTTT. Protein: CSGQRGNTEAFF.

The chain uses TRBV4-3 and TRBJ2-7, with D perhaps matching TRBD1 (7 bases). Per the germline V gene, CDR1 is LGHNA and CDR2 is YSLEER. The CDR3 is 15 amino acids. V shed 0 bases and J shed 4 bases, with 13 bases lying between them. The CDR3 is CASSQDRETGYEQYF. In nucleotides, the CDR3 is TGCGCCAGCAGCCAAGATCGGGAGACAGGGTACGAGCAGTACTTC.

This chain uses TRBV9 with TRBJ2-3, with 9 bases matching TRBD1. This CDR3 contains 14 residues. Germline trimming cut 2 bases from V and 6 bases from J; bases unmatched to any gene: 4. Germline V gives CDR1 SGDLS, CDR2 YYNGEE. CDR3 sequence (DNA): TGTGCCAGCAGCGTGGGACAGGGAGGGGATACGCAGTATTTT. It encodes CASSVGQGGDTQYF.